Below, one TCR beta chain is given with its context. Its antigen is still unknown. Base qualities are missing; no much larger clone stands one base away. The library was generated by 5' RACE. Sequencer: Illumina HiSeq 2500. A second roughly 6 to 12 cycle PCR used a sample-barcoded 5' primer and a J-beta primer mix. Each TCR beta cDNA molecule received a unique molecular identifier from a template-switch 5' adaptor carrying 12 random nucleotides. At least 3 million CDR3-containing paired-end reads were obtained from each sample. First-strand cDNA synthesis was performed from all RNA using the Mint cDNA synthesis kit, with priming by a TRBC-specific oligonucleotide. All cDNA was treated with uracil-DNA glycosylase and then went through a first 18-cycle PCR with the universal primers M1SS and BC2_uni_R. Per the source publication's procedure: Each sample was normalized by randomly selecting 1 million high-quality reads, each carrying a distinct molecular identifier. Instead of being binned into consensus sequences, reads with shared molecular identifiers were discarded. MiTCR, with a Q25 quality threshold and the strictest error-elimination algorithm, was used for CDR3 identification, clonotype clustering and error correction. A nonparametric unseen species model with Euler transformation was used to estimate a lower bound on total TCR beta diversity. TCRdb reprocessed the public reads (quality trimming at Q25 with fastp, clone calling with MiXCR) and kept in-frame beta chains. All rows with the same CDR3 protein become a single entry with the most common DNA and genes. TCRdb's processing, not the authors' own work, is the source of the V and J calls. This sample holds roughly 800,000 distinct CDR3 sequences; approximately 53% were observed only once. The top ten constitute approximately 40% of the sample.

The CDR3, cysteine through phenylalanine, is 15 amino acids long. Of the read, only the CDR3 DNA is kept; its 45 bases are in frame from base 1. The V and J ends are trimmed by 5 bases and 4 bases, leaving 12 bases between them. From a lookup of the germline V gene (reference sequence), CDR1 and CDR2 are LGHDT and YNNKEL. The sample originates from a study of blood T cells in healthy people across ages (dated by TCRdb to about 2015). For the wider study: In model experiments, template switching captured about one uniquely barcoded TCR beta cDNA molecule for every two T cells. The study measured age-related changes in TCR beta repertoire diversity using deep sequencing normalized with unique cDNA molecular identifiers. The donors were divided into four age groups: young (average around 17 years), middle-aged (approximately 41), aged (roughly 60) and long-lived (about 79). To avoid experimental bias, donors of different ages were distributed randomly across sequencing lanes. Two additional independent replicas of 1 million unique cDNA reads from the same blood draw were analyzed for two donors (one aged 18 to 30 and one aged 80 or older). Paper-wide results and their limitations: As age increased, observed TCR beta diversity per million T cells dropped in a roughly linear way, and a significant reduction was already evident by age 40. Conclusive comparison of naive and antigen-experienced compartments was prevented by the profiling of bulk unsorted PBMCs. The CMV infection status of donors was not known, potentially confounding age-related changes in expanded clonotypes. Compared with the aged group, the long-lived group had more naive CD4+ T cells, fewer expanded clones and increased TCR diversity, suggesting age selection. The percentage of naive T cells measured by flow cytometry correlated strongly with observed TCR beta diversity. Estimates of total diversity based on one million sequenced T cells were regarded as lower bounds and as underestimates.

The approximately 39 donors, aged 6 to 90 years, were systemically healthy Caucasian individuals from Russia. Approximately 11 milliliters of peripheral blood were drawn from each donor into EDTA-treated Vacutainer tubes. Ficoll-Paque density-gradient centrifugation was used to isolate PBMCs, with at least 6.5 million obtained per sample. Total RNA, at least 6 micrograms per sample, was extracted from PBMCs with Trizol reagent. Naive CD45RAhigh/CD27high T cell percentages were measured by flow cytometry on a PBMC aliquot from every donor. The chain links TRBV3-1 with TRBJ2-6, with no D gene named confidently. The sequence was collected from a man older than 75 in good health. Input material: blood. In nucleotides, the sequence is TGTGCCAGCAGCTACCGCCATGGAGGGGCCAACGTCCTGACTTTC. This gives the protein CASSYRHGGANVLTF.